This T cell receptor (beta chain) was obtained from a study of shared clonotypes between healthy human individuals. In the case of this clone: Antigen specificity is unknown.

CD45RO-negative, CCR7-selected cells formed the naive CD8 fraction, which excluded terminally differentiated effector memory CD45RA+ cells. Regarding the study as a whole: Shared clonotypes across all four donors exceeded non-shared ones in generation probability. Shared across a few donors were around 5% of the naive CD4 clonotypes.

The CDR3 has 16 amino acids. Trimming took 3 bases from V and 5 from J; bases not matched to a gene: 8. Germline V lookup: CDR1 MDHEN, CDR2 SYDVKM. It was about 180 ng DNA, approximately 30,000 T cell genomes, that sorted-subset replicate PCRs used. Measured with immunoSEQ multiplex PCR; TCRdb has only the in-frame clones, and not every one. The sample lists approximately 2,200,000 clones, about 93% occurring once. The chain joins TRBV28 to TRBJ2-3, with 10 bases aligning to TRBD2. Sequencing used naive CD8+ T cells from PBMCs. The TCR sequence derives from a man younger than 35 in good health. Some clones in this sample may be carry-over from other donors' samples. This CDR3 is CASSFHGTSVEDTQYF. The CDR3 DNA reads TGTGCCAGCAGTTTCCACGGGACTAGCGTGGAAGATACGCAGTATTTT.